This TCR beta chain was retrieved from a study of T cell responses to AZD1222 COVID-19 vaccine. Data came from immunoSEQ multiplex PCR; TCRdb stores just in-frame clones and leaves some out. This table holds about 120,000 clones, 85% to 90% found once. CDR3 size: 14 residues. CDR1 MGHRA and CDR2 YSYEKL come from the germline V gene. Trimming removed 0 bases at V and 0 bases at J, with 3 bases between. As regards this clone: Its specificity is not known.

The study, taken as a whole, reports: At baseline, seropositivity was found in only 5 to 7 AZD1222 recipients. Clonal diversity was possibly underestimated, and the donors were mostly white British, with more females. Of spike-specific TCRs, nearly half reportedly target regions left unmutated in variants. Breadth and depth of Spike-specific TCRs rose after two AZD1222 doses.

The sample was peripheral blood, taken on day 0 of AZD1222 vaccination. The chain couples TRBV4-1 to TRBJ1-3, with unresolved D. The source is an adult in good health. CDR3 in amino acids: CASSQENSGNTIYF. DNA of the CDR3: TGCGCCAGCAGCCAAGAAAACTCTGGAAACACCATATATTTT.